The rows below give T cell receptor beta chains drawn from one sample of a study of shared clonotypes between healthy human individuals. Sequenced by immunoSEQ multiplex PCR; TCRdb stores in-frame clones only, minus some. Found here are 950,000 to 1,100,000 clones, under 80% of them singletons; the top ten hold about 1.5%. The specimen was memory CD4+ T cells sorted from blood. These TCRs come from a man aged 18-30 years in good health. Both conserved end residues are part of each CDR3. Fields, in order: CDR3 protein, CDR3 DNA, V gene, D gene, clone size, J gene. D genes are given only for firm matches. Size values are once, few and many counts, or a class for expanded clones, and some rows have none.

CDR3 protein: CASSLGGGRYNEQFF; CDR3 DNA: TGCGCCAGCAGCCTCGGGGGCGGAAGATACAATGAGCAGTTCTTC; V gene: TRBV5-1; D gene: .; clone size: .; J gene: TRBJ2-1
CDR3 protein: CASSQDSVFPGQSRYEQYF; CDR3 DNA: TGCGCCAGCAGCCAAGATTCGGTCTTCCCCGGACAGAGTCGATACGAGCAGTACTTC; V gene: TRBV4-1; D gene: .; clone size: .; J gene: TRBJ2-7
CDR3 protein: CAWGGWQLTSSYNSPLHF; CDR3 DNA: TGTGCCTGGGGGGGCTGGCAGCTCACTAGCTCCTATAATTCACCCCTCCACTTT; V gene: TRBV30; D gene: .; clone size: .; J gene: TRBJ1-6
CDR3 protein: CASSPEGGGQETQYF; CDR3 DNA: TGCGCCAGCAGCCCGGAGGGAGGCGGCCAAGAGACCCAGTACTTC; V gene: TRBV5-1; D gene: .; clone size: .; J gene: TRBJ2-5
CDR3 protein: CAISESGQGSEKLFF; CDR3 DNA: TGTGCCATCAGTGAGTCAGGGCAGGGTTCGGAAAAACTGTTTTTT; V gene: TRBV10-3; D gene: .; clone size: .; J gene: TRBJ1-4
CDR3 protein: CAWSGGSNYGYTF; CDR3 DNA: TGTGCCTGGAGCGGGGGGAGTAACTATGGCTACACCTTC; V gene: TRBV30; D gene: .; clone size: .; J gene: TRBJ1-2
CDR3 protein: CASSSEVGEQFF; CDR3 DNA: TGTGCCAGCAGTTCGGAGGTGGGTGAGCAGTTCTTC; V gene: TRBV6-5; D gene: .; clone size: once; J gene: TRBJ2-1
CDR3 protein: CAWRPKGARETQYF; CDR3 DNA: TGTGCCTGGAGGCCAAAGGGGGCCCGGGAGACCCAGTACTTC; V gene: TRBV30; D gene: TRBD1; clone size: .; J gene: TRBJ2-5
CDR3 protein: CSADDFYEQYF; CDR3 DNA: TGCAGTGCGGACGACTTCTACGAGCAGTACTTC; V gene: TRBV20-1; D gene: .; clone size: .; J gene: TRBJ2-7
CDR3 protein: CASTGRPNTGELFF; CDR3 DNA: TGTGCCAGCACAGGGAGGCCTAACACCGGGGAGCTGTTTTTT; V gene: TRBV27; D gene: .; clone size: .; J gene: TRBJ2-2
CDR3 protein: CASSQEGAPSGTDTQYF; CDR3 DNA: TGCGCCAGCAGCCAAGAGGGAGCGCCAAGCGGCACAGATACGCAGTATTTT; V gene: TRBV4-1; D gene: .; clone size: .; J gene: TRBJ2-3
CDR3 protein: CASSWNPGQGVGYTF; CDR3 DNA: TGTGCCAGCAGCTGGAACCCGGGACAGGGGGTTGGCTACACCTTC; V gene: TRBV5-5; D gene: TRBD1; clone size: .; J gene: TRBJ1-2
CDR3 protein: CASRPGQGGQPQHF; CDR3 DNA: TGTGCCAGCAGGCCGGGACAGGGCGGTCAGCCCCAGCATTTT; V gene: TRBV6-5; D gene: TRBD1; clone size: .; J gene: TRBJ1-5
CDR3 protein: CASSSGQGNYEQYF; CDR3 DNA: TGCGCCAGCAGCTCCGGACAGGGGAACTACGAGCAGTACTTC; V gene: TRBV5-1; D gene: TRBD1; clone size: .; J gene: TRBJ2-7
CDR3 protein: CASREGFLDYGYTF; CDR3 DNA: TGTGCCAGCAGGGAAGGCTTTCTTGACTATGGCTACACCTTC; V gene: TRBV2; D gene: .; clone size: .; J gene: TRBJ1-2
CDR3 protein: CASPQTRLAGGEDTQYF; CDR3 DNA: TGTGCCAGCCCCCAGACCCGCCTAGCGGGCGGTGAAGATACGCAGTATTTT; V gene: TRBV2; D gene: TRBD2; clone size: many; J gene: TRBJ2-3
CDR3 protein: CASSLDSATNEKLFF; CDR3 DNA: TGCGCCAGCAGCTTGGACTCTGCAACTAATGAAAAACTGTTTTTT; V gene: TRBV5-1; D gene: .; clone size: .; J gene: TRBJ1-4
CDR3 protein: CASSLARGSQYETQYF; CDR3 DNA: TGTGCCAGCAGCTTGGCTCGTGGTAGTCAGTACGAGACCCAGTACTTC; V gene: TRBV5-6; D gene: .; clone size: .; J gene: TRBJ2-5
CDR3 protein: CATNGGRGNTIYF; CDR3 DNA: TGTGCCACCAACGGGGGGAGAGGAAACACCATATATTTT; V gene: TRBV28; D gene: .; clone size: .; J gene: TRBJ1-3
CDR3 protein: CASSSTGPREQFF; CDR3 DNA: TGCGCCAGCAGCTCGACAGGGCCTCGTGAGCAGTTCTTC; V gene: TRBV5-1; D gene: TRBD1; clone size: .; J gene: TRBJ2-1
CDR3 protein: CASSEYGSDSGNTIYF; CDR3 DNA: TGTGCCAGCAGTGAGTACGGATCAGACTCTGGAAACACCATATATTTT; V gene: TRBV6-1; D gene: .; clone size: .; J gene: TRBJ1-3
CDR3 protein: CATQKRAPEKLFF; CDR3 DNA: TGTGCCACCCAGAAGCGGGCTCCAGAAAAACTGTTTTTT; V gene: TRBV6-5; D gene: .; clone size: once; J gene: TRBJ1-4
CDR3 protein: CASSLQGTYEQYF; CDR3 DNA: TGTGCCAGCAGCTTACAGGGTACCTACGAGCAGTACTTC; V gene: TRBV11-3; D gene: .; clone size: once; J gene: TRBJ2-7
CDR3 protein: CASTPSSSSNYGYTF; CDR3 DNA: TGTGCCAGCACTCCCAGTAGCTCGAGCAACTATGGCTACACCTTC; V gene: TRBV25-1; D gene: .; clone size: .; J gene: TRBJ1-2
CDR3 protein: CASSFEAGGYNEQFF; CDR3 DNA: TGTGCCAGCAGCTTCGAAGCGGGGGGCTACAATGAGCAGTTCTTC; V gene: TRBV7-9; D gene: TRBD2; clone size: .; J gene: TRBJ2-1
CDR3 protein: CASSPQDRGTYEQYF; CDR3 DNA: TGTGCCAGCAGTCCCCAAGACAGGGGTACCTACGAGCAGTACTTC; V gene: TRBV28; D gene: TRBD1; clone size: few; J gene: TRBJ2-7
CDR3 protein: CASSKGTDYGYTF; CDR3 DNA: TGTGCCAGCAGCAAGGGAACGGACTATGGCTACACCTTC; V gene: TRBV21-1; D gene: .; clone size: .; J gene: TRBJ1-2
CDR3 protein: CAISDYERSSGANVLTF; CDR3 DNA: TGTGCCATCAGTGATTATGAACGTAGCTCTGGGGCCAACGTCCTGACTTTC; V gene: TRBV10-3; D gene: .; clone size: .; J gene: TRBJ2-6
CDR3 protein: CASKWTGYGSNEQYF; CDR3 DNA: TGTGCCAGCAAGTGGACAGGGTATGGGTCCAACGAGCAGTACTTC; V gene: TRBV2; D gene: TRBD1; clone size: few; J gene: TRBJ2-7
CDR3 protein: CASSLGQGQDTQYF; CDR3 DNA: TGTGCCAGCAGCTTAGGTCAGGGCCAAGATACGCAGTATTTT; V gene: TRBV7-9; D gene: .; clone size: once; J gene: TRBJ2-3
CDR3 protein: CASSFPATEEKLFF; CDR3 DNA: TGTGCCAGCAGTTTCCCAGCAACGGAGGAAAAACTGTTTTTT; V gene: TRBV28; D gene: .; clone size: .; J gene: TRBJ1-4
CDR3 protein: CASSAGDGYGYTF; CDR3 DNA: TGTGCCAGCAGTGCAGGGGATGGCTATGGCTACACCTTC; V gene: TRBV2; D gene: .; clone size: once; J gene: TRBJ1-2
CDR3 protein: CASSLNAEYGYTF; CDR3 DNA: TGTGCCAGCAGCTTAAATGCTGAATATGGCTACACCTTC; V gene: TRBV7-9; D gene: .; clone size: .; J gene: TRBJ1-2
CDR3 protein: CAISGTSGLGEQYF; CDR3 DNA: TGTGCCATCAGTGGGACTAGCGGGCTCGGGGAGCAGTACTTC; V gene: TRBV10-3; D gene: TRBD2; clone size: .; J gene: TRBJ2-7